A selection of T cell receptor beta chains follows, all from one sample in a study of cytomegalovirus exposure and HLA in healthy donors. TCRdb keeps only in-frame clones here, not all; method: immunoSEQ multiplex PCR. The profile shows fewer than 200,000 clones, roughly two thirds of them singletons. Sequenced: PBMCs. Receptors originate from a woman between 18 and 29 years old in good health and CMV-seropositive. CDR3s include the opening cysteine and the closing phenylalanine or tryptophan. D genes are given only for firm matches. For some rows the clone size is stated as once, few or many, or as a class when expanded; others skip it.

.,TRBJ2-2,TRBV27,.,CASSFRGPPFMNTGELFF,TGTGCCAGCAGTTTTAGGGGTCCTCCCTTCATGAACACCGGGGAGCTGTTTTTT
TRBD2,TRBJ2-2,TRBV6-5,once,CASNRGLAGTGELFF,TGTGCCAGCAACCGAGGACTAGCGGGGACCGGGGAGCTGTTTTTT
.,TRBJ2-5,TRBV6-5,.,CASTPGASYETQYF,TGTGCCAGCACCCCAGGGGCTAGTTATGAGACCCAGTACTTC
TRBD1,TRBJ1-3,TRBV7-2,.,CASSLVGTGENTIYF,TGTGCCAGCAGCTTAGTAGGGACAGGCGAAAACACCATATATTTT
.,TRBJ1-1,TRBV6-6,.,CASSYRQVGREAFF,TGTGCCAGCAGTTACCGGCAGGTGGGGAGGGAAGCTTTCTTT
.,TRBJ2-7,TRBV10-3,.,CAISDRSAHEQYF,TGTGCCATCAGTGACAGGTCGGCCCACGAGCAGTACTTC
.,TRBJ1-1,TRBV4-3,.,CASSHTGYTEAFF,TGCGCCAGCAGCCACACGGGGTACACTGAAGCTTTCTTT
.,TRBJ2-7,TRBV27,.,CASSRVTVTGSYEQYF,TGTGCCAGCAGTAGAGTGACAGTCACGGGCTCCTACGAGCAGTACTTC
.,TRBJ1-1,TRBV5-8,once,CASEWGEGMNTEAFF,TGTGCCAGCGAGTGGGGGGAAGGCATGAACACTGAAGCTTTCTTT
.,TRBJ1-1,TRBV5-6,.,CASTREGGTEAFF,TGTGCCAGCACCCGGGAGGGAGGCACTGAAGCTTTCTTT
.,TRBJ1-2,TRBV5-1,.,CASTVGPLGGYTF,TGCGCCAGCACCGTGGGGCCACTGGGTGGCTACACCTTC
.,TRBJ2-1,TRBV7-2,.,CASSLDRAGPYNEQFF,TGTGCCAGCAGCTTAGACCGCGCGGGGCCATATAATGAGCAGTTCTTC
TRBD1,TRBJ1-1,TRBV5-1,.,CASSLTGARTEAFF,TGCGCCAGCAGCTTGACAGGGGCAAGGACTGAAGCTTTCTTT
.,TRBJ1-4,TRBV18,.,CASSPLRQLATNEKLFF,TGTGCCAGCTCACCACTGCGACAGCTTGCAACTAATGAAAAACTGTTTTTT
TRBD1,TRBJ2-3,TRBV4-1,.,CASSQEGFDRVGTDTQYF,TGCGCCAGCAGCCAAGAAGGGTTTGACAGGGTCGGCACAGATACGCAGTATTTT
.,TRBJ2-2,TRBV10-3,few,CAIRPGMAGELFF,TGTGCCATCAGGCCGGGGATGGCCGGGGAGCTGTTTTTT
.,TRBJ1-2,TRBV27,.,CASRETGSGGYTF,TGTGCCAGCAGAGAAACAGGGTCGGGTGGCTACACCTTC
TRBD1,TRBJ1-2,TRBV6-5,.,CASSKDRHSYGYTF,TGTGCCAGCAGTAAGGACAGGCATTCCTATGGCTACACCTTC
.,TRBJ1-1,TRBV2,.,CASRRGQIGMNTEAFF,TGTGCCAGCAGGCGCGGACAGATTGGTATGAACACTGAAGCTTTCTTT
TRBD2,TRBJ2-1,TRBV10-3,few,CAISESMGGGYNEQFF,TGTGCCATCAGTGAGTCGATGGGGGGGGGATACAATGAGCAGTTCTTC